Presented here are 30 T cell receptor beta chains from one specimen sequenced in a study of T-cell reconstitution after alpha-beta-depleted transplantation in children. Study results and caveats: Diversity and T-cell counts at one year after transplant derived mostly from new T cells.

Unique molecular identifiers tagged the TCRbeta library. TCRdb passed the PCR reads through MiXCR, listing each CDR3 protein once. The data hold some 300,000 distinct CDR3 sequences, with over 7% observed a single time. Their recognized antigens are unknown. The starting material was peripheral blood, obtained 360 days after TCRalphabeta/CD19-depleted stem cell transplant. All receptors come from a female patient aged 2-15 years who had a stem cell transplant for Fanconi anemia, so the T cells may come from the graft donor.

This clonotype was counted at least ten times. The V and J genes are TRBV20-1 and TRBJ2-1, with 7 positions matching TRBD1. The CDR3 has 15 residues. Germline V gene sequence: CDR1 DFQATT, CDR2 SNEGSKA (reference sequence). Trimming at V came to 6 bases and at J to 2 bases, leaving 10 bases not matched to a gene. The CDR3 bases are TGCAGTGCCCCTGGGGACAGTACTACCTACAATGAGCAGTTCTTC. It codes for CSAPGDSTTYNEQFF.

In this sample, this clonotype turned up a few times. The rearrangement joins TRBV13 to TRBJ1-2; D is unclear. This CDR3 has 16 amino acids. Trimming removed 7 bases from V and 0 bases from J, with 18 bases in between. In germline, CDR1 is PRHDT, CDR2 FYEKMQ (reference sequence). In DNA form, the CDR3 reads TGTGCCAGCACCCTAGGCCGGGGATTAGCTAACTATGGCTACACCTTC. This gives the protein CASTLGRGLANYGYTF.

In its sample, this clonotype was seen many times. The chain employs TRBV7-2 and TRBJ1-5; maybe TRBD1 (5 bases). V gave up 2 bases and J gave up 5 bases, with 13 bases separating them. This CDR3 contains 15 residues. Germline V lookup: CDR1 SGHTA, CDR2 FQGNSA. The CDR3 sequence is CASSLFLGGDQPQHF. The CDR3 nucleotides are TGTGCCAGCAGCTTATTTCTGGGGGGGGATCAGCCCCAGCATTTT.

This clonotype has just a few counts. The chain uses TRBV7-8 and TRBJ1-5, with D perhaps TRBD1 (6 bases). Germline CDR1 SGHVS, CDR2 FQNEAQ. The V and J ends lost 2 bases and 2 bases respectively, with 13 bases between them. The CDR3 consists of 16 residues. CDR3 nucleotide sequence: TGTGCCAGCAGCTTACTAAGGGGGGCCGGCAATCAGCCCCAGCATTTT. It specifies CASSLLRGAGNQPQHF.

This clonotype was found many times. V and J are TRBV3-1 and TRBJ1-1, with unresolved D. The CDR3 spans 13 residues. The ends were cut back, 8 bases at V and 3 bases at J, with 13 bases in the middle. CDR1 is LGHDT and CDR2 is YNNKEL in the germline V gene (reference sequence). The DNA of the CDR3 is TGTGCCAGCGCGCGGGAAACGGACACTGAAGCTTTCTTT. Translating it yields CASARETDTEAFF.

A few counts support this clonotype. The rearrangement joins TRBV13 to TRBJ2-7, with 7 bases aligning to TRBD1. Trimming cost V 2 bases and J 4 bases; bases outside gene matches: 5. The germline gives CDR1 PRHDT, CDR2 FYEKMQ (reference sequence). The CDR3 is made up of 14 amino acids. The CDR3 region is CASSLSRGLYEQYF. CDR3 nucleotides: TGTGCCAGCAGCTTATCCAGGGGGTTATACGAGCAGTACTTC. The variable domain in full, with the rest retrieved from reference TRBV13 and TRBJ2-7, is AAGVIQSPRHLIKEKRETATLKCYPIPRHDTVYWYQQGPGQDPQFLISFYEKMQSDKGSIPDRFSAQQFSDYHSELNMSSLELGDSALYFCASSLSRGLYEQYFGPGTRLTVT.

This clonotype was counted many times. V usage is TRBV18 and J usage is TRBJ2-2; unclear D gene. With 5 bases removed from V and 0 bases from J, the gap between germline ends came to 13 bases. CDR1 is KGHSH and CDR2 is LQKENI in the germline V gene. CDR3 length: 16 residues. The CDR3 region has the DNA TGTGCCAGCTCATCCCTACGCCGGTCGAACACCGGGGAGCTGTTTTTT. Its protein is CASSSLRRSNTGELFF.

At least ten counts were recorded for this clonotype. This chain links TRBV5-1 with TRBJ2-2; D might be TRBD2 (6 bases). Per the germline V gene, CDR1 is SGHRS and CDR2 is YFSETQ. Trimming stripped 0 bases from V and 3 bases from J, with 12 bases between. This CDR3 is built from 16 residues. The CDR3 DNA reads as TGCGCCAGCAGCTTGGATCCGGCGGGGCACACCGGGGAGCTGTTTTTT. Its translation: CASSLDPAGHTGELFF.

The table lists this clonotype with many counts. The chain combines TRBV12-3 or TRBV12-4 with TRBJ1-1, with 9 bases fitting TRBD1. J lost 5 bases, V lost 6 bases, and 10 bases had no gene match. The CDR3 is 15 amino acids. The CDR3 DNA sequence: TGTGCCAGCAGAGTGGGGGACAGGGAGGTGACTGAAGCTTTCTTT. Residues: CASRVGDREVTEAFF.

This clonotype has at least ten counts. The chain links TRBV20-1 to TRBJ1-1; unclear D gene. This CDR3 has 11 residues. Trimming removed 5 bases at V and 2 bases at J, with 6 bases between. Germline CDR1 is DFQATT and CDR2 is SNEGSKA (reference sequence). The CDR3 region is CSAPENTEAFF. Here the CDR3 DNA reads TGCAGTGCTCCAGAAAACACTGAAGCTTTCTTT.

V usage is TRBV7-8 and J usage is TRBJ1-5, with unresolved D. The CDR3 is made up of 15 amino acids. Germline CDR1 and CDR2: SGHVS and FQNEAQ. V lost 5 bases to trimming and J lost 1 base, with 12 bases between them. The CDR3 here is CASSETGRSNQPQHF. In DNA, the CDR3 is TGTGCCAGCAGCGAAACCGGACGGAGCAATCAGCCCCAGCATTTT.

V gene TRBV11-2 combines with J gene TRBJ2-5; tentative D call: TRBD2 (6 bases). V was trimmed by 5 bases and J by 4 bases, leaving 11 bases between them. The CDR3 consists of 13 residues. Germline V CDR1 and CDR2: SGHAT, FQNNGV. CDR3 nucleotides: TGTGCCAGCAGCCCCCCGGGGGTAGAGACCCAGTACTTC. This gives the protein CASSPPGVETQYF.

This clonotype was seen repeatedly, ten times or more. The rearrangement uses TRBV5-1 and TRBJ2-4, with 9 bases identical to TRBD2. The V gene end was trimmed by 2 bases and the J gene end by 6 bases; junction bases not matched to a gene: 9. Germline V gene lookup returns CDR1 SGHRS and CDR2 YFSETQ. CDR3 length: 16 amino acids. In DNA, the CDR3 is TGCGCCAGCAGCTTCGCCCTTAGCGGGAGCGCAAACATTCAGTACTTC. Translating it yields CASSFALSGSANIQYF.

V is TRBV6-2 or TRBV6-3 and J is TRBJ2-1, with a possible D match to TRBD2 (7 bases). Germline V gives CDR1 MNHEY, CDR2 SVGEGT. Trimming left V 8 bases short and J 9 bases short, with 14 bases between. The CDR3 is 12 amino acids. CDR3 sequence reads: CASLGGGLEQFF. The CDR3 DNA reads as TGTGCCAGCTTAGGGGGGGGCCTTGAGCAGTTCTTC.

Many counts were recorded for this clonotype. This chain joins TRBV29-1 and TRBJ2-1; possibly TRBD2 for D (7 bases). From germline, CDR1 is SQVTM and CDR2 ANQGSEA. The V end was cut by 1 base, the J end by 9 bases, with 19 bases between. The CDR3 runs to 15 residues. In DNA form, the CDR3 reads TGCAGCGTTGAAGGGGGGCGGGGGCCACCGGGTGAGCAGTTCTTC. Residues: CSVEGGRGPPGEQFF.

This clonotype was found a few times. The V call is TRBV3-1, the J call TRBJ2-5; D is uncertain. The CDR3 extends over 14 amino acids. Trimming left V 4 bases short and J 5 bases short, with 14 bases between. Germline loops: CDR1 LGHDT, CDR2 YNNKEL (reference sequence). Here the CDR3 reads CASSPPGFGETQYF. The CDR3, as DNA: TGTGCCAGCAGCCCGCCGGGCTTCGGGGAGACCCAGTACTTC.

This clonotype was found many times. This chain connects TRBV7-2 to TRBJ2-7, with D hard to call. Trimming removed 1 base from V and 2 bases from J, with 12 bases in between. The germline gives CDR1 SGHTA, CDR2 FQGNSA. The CDR3 covers 15 residues. CDR3 nucleotides: TGTGCCAGCAGCTTAGGGCTAGTGGGCCCCTACGAGCAGTACTTC. Its protein product is CASSLGLVGPYEQYF. Filled out from reference TRBV7-2 and TRBJ2-7, the complete variable domain reads GAGVSQSPSNKVTEKGKDVELRCDPISGHTALYWYRQSLGQGLEFLIYFQGNSAPDKSGLPSDRFSAERTGGSVSTLTIQRTQQEDSAVYLCASSLGLVGPYEQYFGPGTRLTVT.

The CDR3 DNA is TGTGCCAGCAGCCCATCGGGACAGGGAATGTATTTT. The encoded protein is CASSPSGQGMYF. The chain joins TRBV6-6 to TRBJ2-3; 9 bases are shared with TRBD1. The V and J ends lost 6 bases and 14 bases, in that order; junction bases with no gene match: 9. Germline V lookup: CDR1 MNHNY, CDR2 SVGAGI (reference sequence). The length of the CDR3 is 12 residues.

The chain recombines TRBV6-2 or TRBV6-3 with TRBJ1-2, with a possible D match to TRBD1 (6 bases). Trimming stripped 2 bases from V and 4 bases from J, with 8 bases between. This CDR3 region has 13 residues. Per germline, CDR1 MNHEY and CDR2 SVGEGT. This CDR3 reads CASSYQGTYGYTF. The CDR3 nucleotides are TGTGCCAGCAGTTACCAGGGGACCTATGGCTACACCTTC.

This clonotype was counted at least ten times. The chain employs TRBV20-1 and TRBJ1-5; possible D gene TRBD1, 6 bases. From germline, CDR1 is DFQATT and CDR2 SNEGSKA (reference sequence). Trimming took off 6 bases at V and 4 bases at J, with 19 bases between the two ends. This CDR3 spans 15 amino acids. For the CDR3, the DNA is TGCAGTGCGCATGGAACAGGGTTAGGGAATCAGCCCCAGCATTTT. This translates into CSAHGTGLGNQPQHF.

This clonotype was found many times. The V call is TRBV12-3 or TRBV12-4, the J call TRBJ2-5; D is unresolved. The CDR3 covers 13 residues. The germline V and J ends were trimmed by 1 base and 2 bases, with 5 bases remaining between them. The DNA for the CDR3 is TGTGCCAGCAGTTTAGGGGGTCAAGAGACCCAGTACTTC. Amino acids: CASSLGGQETQYF.

This clonotype appeared many times. The chain recombines TRBV12-3 or TRBV12-4 with TRBJ2-1; the D is unclear. The CDR3 is 15 residues long. V dropped 1 base and J dropped 0 bases, with 7 bases sitting between them. In nucleotides, the CDR3 is TGTGCCAGCAGTTTAGAGGGAAGCTCCTACAATGAGCAGTTCTTC. Translation: CASSLEGSSYNEQFF.

The V gene is TRBV9, the J gene TRBJ2-1, with a possible D match to TRBD2 (5 bases). Germline values: CDR1 SGDLS, CDR2 YYNGEE. Trimming took off 1 base at V and 3 bases at J, with 8 bases between the two ends. The CDR3 runs 14 residues. The CDR3 DNA is TGTGCCAGCAGCGTAACGGGAAACTACAATGAGCAGTTCTTC. This sequence encodes CASSVTGNYNEQFF.

This clonotype was recorded at least ten times. The chain joins TRBV12-3 or TRBV12-4 to TRBJ1-5, with D perhaps matching TRBD1 (6 bases). The V end was cut by 3 bases, the J end by 5 bases, with 17 bases between. The CDR3 length is 16 residues. The CDR3 is CASSFLIGGAHQPQHF. CDR3 DNA sequence: TGTGCCAGCAGTTTTCTGATCGGGGGGGCCCATCAGCCCCAGCATTTT.

This clonotype was recorded many times. The chain joins TRBV29-1 to TRBJ1-6, with 8 nucleotides matching TRBD1. V was pared by 7 bases and J by 7 bases, with 9 bases of the junction left unmatched. This CDR3 is 14 amino acids long. From germline, CDR1 is SQVTM and CDR2 ANQGSEA. The CDR3 here is CSASTGAKNSPLHF. CDR3 in DNA: TGCAGCGCTTCGACAGGGGCTAAGAATTCACCCCTCCACTTT. Variable domain in full (rest from reference TRBV29-1 and TRBJ1-6): SAVISQKPSRDICQRGTSLTIQCQVDSQVTMMFWYRQQPGQSLTLIATANQGSEATYESGFVIDKFPISRPNLTFSTLTVSNMSPEDSSIYLCSASTGAKNSPLHFGNGTRLTVT.

The chain has TRBV12-5 and TRBJ1-3; D is unclear. From germline, CDR1 is LGHNT and CDR2 FRNRAP. V dropped 6 bases and J dropped 4 bases, with 10 bases sitting between them. This CDR3 spans 13 amino acids. The DNA for the CDR3 is TGTGCTAGTGGCCACAATCAGGGAAACACCATATATTTT. This encodes CASGHNQGNTIYF.

V and J are TRBV5-6 and TRBJ1-1; D ambiguous. Germline CDR1 is SGHDT and CDR2 is YYEEEE. The ends were cut back, 5 bases at V and 0 bases at J, with 11 bases in the middle. The CDR3 extends over 14 amino acids. CDR3 DNA: TGTGCCAGCAGTATCAGGAGTCTGAACACTGAAGCTTTCTTT. It specifies CASSIRSLNTEAFF.

CDR3 sequence: CASSQDPWLTEAFF. CDR3 coding DNA: TGTGCCAGCAGCCAAGACCCTTGGCTTACTGAAGCTTTCTTT. The chain recombines TRBV4-2 with TRBJ1-1; D is uncertain. V lost 0 bases to trimming and J lost 5 bases, with 10 bases between them. CDR3 length: 14 amino acids. CDR1 and CDR2 from the germline V gene are LGHNA and YNFKEQ.

The V call is TRBV20-1, the J call TRBJ2-2, with 7 bases lining up with TRBD2. V was clipped by 3 bases and J by 7 bases; unmatched bases: 8. The germline V gene encodes CDR1 DFQATT and CDR2 SNEGSKA (reference sequence). The CDR3 length is 14 residues. CDR3: CSASLGGWDGELFF. The CDR3 DNA reads TGCAGTGCTAGTTTGGGAGGGTGGGACGGGGAGCTGTTTTTT.

As for this clonotype: Since a much larger clone is just one base distant, this may be a read error. CDR3 loop: CASSLLQGETHYF. DNA for the CDR3: TGTGCCAGCAGCTTACTCCAAGGAGAGACCCATTACTTC. The gene calls are TRBV7-3 and TRBJ2-5, with unresolved D. This CDR3 contains 13 residues. CDR1 is SGHTA, CDR2 FQGTGA, per germline.